This record covers a single T cell receptor (beta chain). The record originates from a study of blood T cell repertoires in COVID-19. Study-level background: From T cells, B-cell-depleted T cells, or PBMCs came the material, which was cDNA or gDNA.

Original handling: Researchers report that nucleated cell counts were estimated from reference gene primer amplification. Here immunoSEQ multiplex PCR was the method, and the copy in TCRdb shows in-frame clones only, minus some. That table gives V, J and clone size, and the DNA gave D and trimming. The data show about 260,000 clones, 83% seen once. V dropped 6 bases and J dropped 5; count of bases not matched to a gene: 16. The CDR3 contains 17 residues. The germline CDR1 and CDR2 sequences are SGHTS and YDEGEE. The chain joins TRBV5-8 to TRBJ2-3; 9 positions match TRBD2. The sample taken for sequencing was peripheral blood. The clonotype comes from a woman aged 45-65 years who had recovered from COVID-19. The chain's CDR3 is CASTNSLQRGVRDTQYF. Here the CDR3 DNA reads TGTGCCAGCACCAATTCACTCCAGCGGGGGGTTAGAGATACGCAGTATTTT. Complete variable domain (other parts from reference TRBV5-8 and TRBJ2-3): EAGVTQSPTHLIKTRGQQATLRCSPISGHTSVYWYQQALGLGLQFLLWYDEGEERNRGNFPPRFSGRQFPNYSSELNVNALELEDSALYLCASTNSLQRGVRDTQYFGPGTRLTVL.